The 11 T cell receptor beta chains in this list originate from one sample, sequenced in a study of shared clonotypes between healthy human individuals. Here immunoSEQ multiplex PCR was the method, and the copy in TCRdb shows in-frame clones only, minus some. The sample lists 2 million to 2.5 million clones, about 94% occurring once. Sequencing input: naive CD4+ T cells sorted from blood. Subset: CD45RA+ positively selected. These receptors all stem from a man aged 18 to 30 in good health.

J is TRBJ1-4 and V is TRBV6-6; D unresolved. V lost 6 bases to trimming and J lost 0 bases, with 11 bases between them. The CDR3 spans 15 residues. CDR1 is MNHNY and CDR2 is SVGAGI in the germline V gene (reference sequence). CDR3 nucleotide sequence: TGTGCCAGCAGCTGGACCCCGCCAACTAATGAAAAACTGTTTTTT. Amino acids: CASSWTPPTNEKLFF.

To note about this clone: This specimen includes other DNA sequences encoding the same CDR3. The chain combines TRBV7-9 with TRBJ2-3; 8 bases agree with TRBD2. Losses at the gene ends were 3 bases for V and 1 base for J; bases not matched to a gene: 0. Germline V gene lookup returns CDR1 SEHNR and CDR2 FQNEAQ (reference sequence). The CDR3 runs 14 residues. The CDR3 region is CASSLTSGTDTQYF. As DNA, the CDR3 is TGTGCCAGCAGCTTGACTAGCGGCACAGATACGCAGTATTTT.

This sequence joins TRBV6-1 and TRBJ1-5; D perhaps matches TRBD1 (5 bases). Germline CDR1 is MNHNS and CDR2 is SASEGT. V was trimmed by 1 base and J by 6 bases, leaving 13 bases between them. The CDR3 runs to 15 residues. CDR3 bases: TGTGCCAGCAGTGAAGAGGGGCAGGGCCGTCAGCCCCAGCATTTT. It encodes CASSEEGQGRQPQHF.

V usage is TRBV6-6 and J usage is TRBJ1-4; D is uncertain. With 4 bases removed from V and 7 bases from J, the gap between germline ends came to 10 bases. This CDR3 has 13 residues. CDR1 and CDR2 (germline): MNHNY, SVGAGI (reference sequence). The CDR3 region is CASSSRNIEKLFF. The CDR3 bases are TGTGCCAGCAGTTCCAGGAACATTGAAAAACTGTTTTTT.

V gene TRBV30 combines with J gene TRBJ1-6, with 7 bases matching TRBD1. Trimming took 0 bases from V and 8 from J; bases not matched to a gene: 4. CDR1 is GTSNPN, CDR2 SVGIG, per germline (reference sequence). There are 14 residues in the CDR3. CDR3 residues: CAWSVSRGDSPLHF. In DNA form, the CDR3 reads TGTGCCTGGAGTGTATCCAGGGGGGATTCACCCCTCCACTTT.

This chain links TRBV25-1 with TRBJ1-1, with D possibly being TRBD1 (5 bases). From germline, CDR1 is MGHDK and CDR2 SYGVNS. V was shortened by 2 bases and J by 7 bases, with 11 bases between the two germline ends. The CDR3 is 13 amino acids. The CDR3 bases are TGTGCCAGCAGTGAACCCGGGACGGTTGAAGCTTTCTTT. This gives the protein CASSEPGTVEAFF.

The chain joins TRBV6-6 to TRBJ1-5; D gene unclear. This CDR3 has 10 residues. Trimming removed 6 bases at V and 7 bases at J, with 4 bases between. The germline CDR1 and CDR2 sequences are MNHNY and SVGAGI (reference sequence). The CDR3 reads CASSRQPQHF. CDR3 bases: TGTGCCAGCAGCCGACAGCCCCAGCATTTT.

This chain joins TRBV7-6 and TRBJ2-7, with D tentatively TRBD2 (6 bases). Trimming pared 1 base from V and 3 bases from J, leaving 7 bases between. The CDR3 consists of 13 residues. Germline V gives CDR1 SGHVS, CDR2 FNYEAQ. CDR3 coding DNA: TGTGCCAGCAGCTTAGGGGACTTCTACGAGCAGTACTTC. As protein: CASSLGDFYEQYF. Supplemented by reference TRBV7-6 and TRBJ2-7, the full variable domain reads GAGVSQSPRYKVTKRGQDVALRCDPISGHVSLYWYRQALGQGPEFLTYFNYEAQQDKSGLPNDRFSAERPEGSISTLTIQRTEQRDSAMYRCASSLGDFYEQYFGPGTRLTVT.

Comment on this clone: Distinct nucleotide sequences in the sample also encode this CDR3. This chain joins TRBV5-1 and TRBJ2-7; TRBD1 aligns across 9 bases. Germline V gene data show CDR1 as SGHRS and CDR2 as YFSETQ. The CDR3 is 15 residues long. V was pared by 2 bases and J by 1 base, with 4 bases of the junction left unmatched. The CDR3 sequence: CASSLGTGISYEQYF. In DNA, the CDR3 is TGCGCCAGCAGCTTAGGGACAGGGATTTCCTACGAGCAGTACTTC.

The CDR3 reads CASNSVDEQFF. In nucleotides, the CDR3 is TGTGCCAGCAATTCGGTGGATGAGCAGTTCTTC. The gene calls are TRBV28 and TRBJ2-1; no clear D. Germline CDR1 and CDR2: MDHEN and SYDVKM. The V gene lost 7 bases and the J gene lost 8 bases, with 9 bases spanning the gap. The CDR3 covers 11 residues.

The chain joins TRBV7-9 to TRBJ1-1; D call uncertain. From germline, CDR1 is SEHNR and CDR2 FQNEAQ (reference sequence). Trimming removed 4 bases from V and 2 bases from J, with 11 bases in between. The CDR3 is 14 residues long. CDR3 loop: CASSSQRINTEAFF. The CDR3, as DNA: TGTGCCAGCAGCTCACAGAGGATTAACACTGAAGCTTTCTTT.